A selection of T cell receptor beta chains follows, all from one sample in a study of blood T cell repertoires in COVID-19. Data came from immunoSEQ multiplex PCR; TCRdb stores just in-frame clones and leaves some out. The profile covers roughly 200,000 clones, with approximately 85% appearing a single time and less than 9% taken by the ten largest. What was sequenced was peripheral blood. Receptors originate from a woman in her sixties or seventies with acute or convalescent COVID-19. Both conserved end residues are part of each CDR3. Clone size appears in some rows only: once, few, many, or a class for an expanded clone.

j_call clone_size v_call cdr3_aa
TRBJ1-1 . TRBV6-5 CASSYRRAMNTEAFF
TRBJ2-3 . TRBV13 CASSLSPGLVTSSTDTQYF
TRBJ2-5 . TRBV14 CASSQDQRVWETQYF
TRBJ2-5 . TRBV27 CASSLKGLAGGWGKQETQYF
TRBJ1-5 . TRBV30 CAWSVQGNQPQHF
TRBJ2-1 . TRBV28 CASSKFSLARSYNEQFF
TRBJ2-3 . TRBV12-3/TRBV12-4 CASSSRDRYTQYF
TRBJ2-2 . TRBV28 CASSLAGGPTGELFF
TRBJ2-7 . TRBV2 CASSETTGVFYEQYF
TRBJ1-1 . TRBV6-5 CASTGGWTEAFF
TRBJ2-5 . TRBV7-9 CASSLERGGRWETQYF
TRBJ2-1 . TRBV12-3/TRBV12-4 CASSDRRYNEQFF
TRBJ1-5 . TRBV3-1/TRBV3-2 CASSQDVGSPQHF
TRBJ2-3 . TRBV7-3 CASSSKRGDTQYF
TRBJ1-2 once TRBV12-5 CASGPYRGSVGYTF
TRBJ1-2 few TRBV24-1 CATGDTDKGYTF
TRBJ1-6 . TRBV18 CASSRDRNNSPLHF